The text below deals with one TCR beta chain. Antigen: not known. This sample is part of a study of spatial heterogeneity in lung cancer. At the level of the study: The authors sequenced available follow-up PBMC samples, taken a median of roughly two years after resection. Study results and limitations: More often at tumor resection than at routine follow-up, ubiquitous expanded tumor TCRs were detected in the blood.

TCR cDNA molecules each carried a unique molecular identifier. TCRdb re-called the 5' RACE reads with MiXCR, one entry per CDR3 protein. In the table there are more than 95,000 distinct CDR3 sequences, more than 10% of which are singletons. Documented time point: blood at routine non-recurrence follow-up after resection. Sequencing was performed on whole RNA extracted from tumor and nontumor lung tissue, or from frozen PBMC, and the material was left unsorted. CDR3 length equals 16 residues. With 7 bases removed from V and 8 bases from J, the gap between germline ends came to 23 bases. The germline V gene encodes CDR1 MDHEN and CDR2 SYDVKM.

The specimen comprised PBMCs, sampled at follow-up. The clonotype originates from a male donor with early-stage non-small cell lung cancer. The rearrangement links TRBV28 to TRBJ1-4; no clear D gene. CDR3 sequence reads: CASILSPGFFGEKLFF. The DNA for the CDR3 is TGTGCCAGCATTCTATCACCGGGATTCTTTGGGGAAAAACTGTTTTTT. Full variable domain (outside the CDR3, taken from reference TRBV28 and TRBJ1-4): DVKVTQSSRYLVKRTGEKVFLECVQDMDHENMFWYRQDPGLGLRLIYFSYDVKMKEKGDIPEGYSVSREKKERFSLILESASTNQTSMYLCASILSPGFFGEKLFFGSGTQLSVL.